The clone carrying this TCR beta chain was seen repeatedly, ten times or more. V was cut by 2 bases and J by 3 bases, with 11 bases left in between. Per germline, CDR1 DFQATT and CDR2 SNEGSKA (reference sequence). There are 13 residues in the CDR3. Beta-chain TCR CDR3 regions were amplified from RNA transcripts. A first-round RT-PCR used HTBI primers, followed by a second-round multiplex PCR. TCRdb ran MiXCR on the multiplex PCR reads and lists one entry per CDR3 protein. The sample shows about 620,000 distinct CDR3 sequences, 22% of them seen only once. The sample is drawn from a study of Graves' ophthalmopathy and Graves' hyperthyroidism.

The source is a woman aged 18 to 35 with stable Graves' hyperthyroidism. Some clones in this sample may be carry-over from other donors' samples. V usage is TRBV20-1 and J usage is TRBJ2-7; D not certain. Source material: peripheral blood. CDR3 sequence: CSARSPYFYEQYF. The CDR3 coding sequence is TGCAGTGCTAGATCCCCGTACTTCTACGAGCAGTACTTC.